Following are 14 T cell receptor beta chains from one sample sequenced in a study of cytomegalovirus exposure and HLA in healthy donors. Sequencing was performed with immunoSEQ multiplex PCR; in TCRdb, only in-frame clones are kept and a portion is missing. The sample lists roughly 100,000 clones, about 87% occurring once. Sequencing was carried out using PBMCs. Every receptor here comes from a woman aged 18-29 years in good health and CMV-seropositive.

V usage is TRBV5-8 and J usage is TRBJ2-1, with D unresolved. From germline, CDR1 is SGHTS and CDR2 YDEGEE. The V and J ends lost 3 bases and 4 bases respectively, with 8 bases between them. This CDR3 has 13 amino acids. The CDR3 sequence: CASSSTEYNEQFF. DNA of the CDR3: TGTGCCAGCAGCTCAACTGAATACAATGAGCAGTTCTTC.

The genes are TRBV20-1 and TRBJ1-2; D might be TRBD1 (6 bases). The CDR3 consists of 11 residues. Per germline, CDR1 DFQATT and CDR2 SNEGSKA (reference sequence). V was clipped by 7 bases and J by 3 bases, with 9 bases between them. The CDR3 DNA sequence: TGCAGTGACGCAGGGGACTATGGCTACACCTTC. Translating it yields CSDAGDYGYTF.

The V call is TRBV7-9, the J call TRBJ2-7, with TRBD1 identical over 9 bases. The J segment lost 2 bases and the V segment lost 6 bases, leaving 2 bases of the junction unmatched. Germline values: CDR1 SEHNR, CDR2 FQNEAQ (reference sequence). The length of the CDR3 is 13 residues. The CDR3 loop is CASSRQGAYEQYF. The CDR3 DNA follows: TGTGCCAGCAGTCGACAGGGGGCCTACGAGCAGTACTTC.

This clone was counted between two and nine times. The chain combines TRBV20-1 with TRBJ2-7, with TRBD1 matching 7 bases. With 6 bases clipped from V and 5 bases from J, the junction kept 4 bases outside the gene matches. In germline, CDR1 is DFQATT, CDR2 SNEGSKA (reference sequence). The CDR3 is 11 amino acids. In nucleotides, the CDR3 is TGCAGTGCATTACAGGGGAACGAGCAGTACGTC. This gives the protein CSALQGNEQYV.

The chain is built from TRBV28 and TRBJ1-5, with D possibly matching TRBD1 (6 bases). This CDR3 has 17 amino acids. Trimming left V 3 bases short and J 3 bases short, with 18 bases between. The V gene's germline CDR1 is MDHEN and CDR2 SYDVKM. The CDR3 coding sequence is TGTGCCAGCAGTTTTCGCGGGGGACACCATTTCAATCAGCCCCAGCATTTT. Its protein is CASSFRGGHHFNQPQHF.

The chain carries TRBV27 and TRBJ1-5; D unresolved. Per the germline V gene, CDR1 is MNHEY and CDR2 is SMNVEV (reference sequence). This CDR3 spans 15 amino acids. V lost 6 bases, J lost 7 bases, and 19 bases lay in between. The CDR3 bases are TGTGCCAGCAGCCTGGGCCTCCGATATGGGCAGCCCCAGCATTTT. It is translated as CASSLGLRYGQPQHF.

This rearrangement joins TRBV6-1 to TRBJ2-5, with D tentatively TRBD1 (5 bases). The CDR3 is 15 residues long. V was clipped by 4 bases and J by 9 bases, with 21 bases between them. Germline V lookup: CDR1 MNHNS, CDR2 SASEGT. The CDR3 sequence is CASSVSIGPEGAQYF. The CDR3, as DNA: TGTGCCAGCAGTGTATCTATAGGCCCTGAAGGGGCCCAGTACTTC.

This clone has a handful of counts. This chain links TRBV4-1 with TRBJ2-3; 8 positions match TRBD2. V gave up 7 bases and J gave up 1 base; unmatched junction bases: 7. Germline V gene data show CDR1 as MGHRA and CDR2 as YSYEKL. The CDR3 totals 15 residues. CDR3 bases: TGCGCCAGCAACCCAAGAGCGGGGGGCACAGATACGCAGTATTTT. Residues: CASNPRAGGTDTQYF.

The CDR3 sequence: CASRGPRGLTEAFF. DNA for the CDR3: TGCGCTAGCCGGGGGCCCAGGGGGTTGACTGAAGCTTTCTTT. This rearrangement joins TRBV23-1 to TRBJ1-1; TRBD1 aligns across 7 bases. TRBV23-1 is assigned to the ORF class and has an uncertain function. CDR3 length: 14 residues.

This sequence joins TRBV6-6 and TRBJ1-2; 9 bases align to TRBD1. Per germline, CDR1 MNHNY and CDR2 SVGAGI (reference sequence). The CDR3 is made up of 13 amino acids. V gave up 4 bases and J gave up 8 bases; unmatched junction bases: 5. The CDR3 DNA is TGTGCCAGCAGTTTACAGGGGGCGGGGGGCTACACCTTC. This translates into CASSLQGAGGYTF.

This clone was seen just once. The V call is TRBV7-8, the J call TRBJ1-1; no reliable D call. This CDR3 is built from 13 residues. The germline V gene encodes CDR1 SGHVS and CDR2 FQNEAQ. V was pared by 1 base and J by 5 bases, with 8 bases between. In DNA, the CDR3 is TGTGCCAGCAGCTTAGTGCCGGGGACTGAAGCTTTCTTT. Amino acids: CASSLVPGTEAFF.

This clone was found once. The genes are TRBV5-8 and TRBJ2-7, with D possibly TRBD2 on 6 matching bases. The V end lost 1 base, the J end lost 0 bases, and 11 bases lay between the germline ends. CDR3 length: 15 amino acids. Germline CDR1 is SGHTS and CDR2 is YDEGEE. CDR3 sequence reads: CASSLTGVSSYEQYF. CDR3 bases: TGTGCCAGCAGCTTGACGGGGGTTTCCTCCTACGAGCAGTACTTC.

The CDR3 protein is CSVFLAGGIPYNEQFF. The CDR3, as DNA: TGCAGCGTCTTTTTGGCAGGGGGTATCCCCTACAATGAGCAGTTCTTC. The chain couples TRBV29-1 to TRBJ2-1; 7 bases are shared with TRBD1. Per germline, CDR1 SQVTM and CDR2 ANQGSEA. The J segment lost 2 bases and the V segment lost 6 bases, leaving 13 bases of the junction unmatched. This CDR3 has 16 residues.

This rearrangement joins TRBV19 to TRBJ1-1; TRBD1 might be the D (5 bases). With 6 bases removed from V and 11 bases from J, the gap between germline ends came to 13 bases. Germline V gene lookup returns CDR1 LNHDA and CDR2 SQIVND (reference sequence). The CDR3 totals 11 residues. CDR3 residues: CASSLGLRAFF. In DNA form, the CDR3 reads TGTGCCAGTAGCCTGGGACTCCGGGCTTTCTTT.